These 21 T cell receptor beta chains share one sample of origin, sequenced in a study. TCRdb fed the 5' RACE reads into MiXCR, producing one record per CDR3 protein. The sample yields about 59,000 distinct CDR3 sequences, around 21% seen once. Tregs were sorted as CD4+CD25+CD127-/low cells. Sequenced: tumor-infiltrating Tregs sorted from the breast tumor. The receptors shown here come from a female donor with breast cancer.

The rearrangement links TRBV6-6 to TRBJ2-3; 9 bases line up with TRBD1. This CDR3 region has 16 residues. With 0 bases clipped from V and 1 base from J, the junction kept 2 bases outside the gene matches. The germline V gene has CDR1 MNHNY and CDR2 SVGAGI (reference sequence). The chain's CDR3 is CASSYSRTGGTDTQYF. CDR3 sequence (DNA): TGTGCCAGCAGTTACTCGAGGACAGGGGGCACAGATACGCAGTATTTT.

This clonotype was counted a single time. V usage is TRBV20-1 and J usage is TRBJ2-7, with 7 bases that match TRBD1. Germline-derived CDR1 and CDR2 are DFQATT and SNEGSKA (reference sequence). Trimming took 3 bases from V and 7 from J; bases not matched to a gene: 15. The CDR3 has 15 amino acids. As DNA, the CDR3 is TGCAGTGCTAGCGCCGGACAGGTCTATCGTAAGGAGCAGTACTTC. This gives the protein CSASAGQVYRKEQYF.

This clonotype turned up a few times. The CDR3 DNA is TGCGCCAGCAGCCAAGATGCCGGGTTTGGCTACACCTTC. It specifies CASSQDAGFGYTF. The chain is built from TRBV4-3 and TRBJ1-2, with D unclear. Germline CDR1 LGHNA, CDR2 YSLEER. Trimming removed 0 bases at V and 7 bases at J, with 9 bases between. The CDR3 is 13 amino acids.

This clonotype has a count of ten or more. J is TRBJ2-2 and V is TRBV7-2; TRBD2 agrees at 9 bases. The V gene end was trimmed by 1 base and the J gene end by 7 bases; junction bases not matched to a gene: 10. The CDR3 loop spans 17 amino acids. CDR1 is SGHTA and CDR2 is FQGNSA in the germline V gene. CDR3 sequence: CASSLVSGGRVVGELFF. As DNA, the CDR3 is TGTGCCAGCAGCTTAGTCAGCGGGGGGCGTGTGGTCGGGGAGCTGTTTTTT.

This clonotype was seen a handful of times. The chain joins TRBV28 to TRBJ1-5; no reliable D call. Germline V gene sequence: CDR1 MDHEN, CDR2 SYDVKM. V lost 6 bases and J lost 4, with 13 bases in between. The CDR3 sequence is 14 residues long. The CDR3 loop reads CASSSTLSNQPQHF. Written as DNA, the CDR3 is TGTGCCAGCAGCTCCACTCTTAGTAATCAGCCCCAGCATTTT.

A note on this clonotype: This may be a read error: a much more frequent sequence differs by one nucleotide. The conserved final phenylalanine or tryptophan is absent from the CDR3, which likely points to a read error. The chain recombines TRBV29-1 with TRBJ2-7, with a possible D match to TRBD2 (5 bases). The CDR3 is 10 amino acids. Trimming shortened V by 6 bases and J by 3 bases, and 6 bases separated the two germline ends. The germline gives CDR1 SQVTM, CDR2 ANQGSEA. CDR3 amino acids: CSVRDYEQYS. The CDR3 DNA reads TGCAGCGTCCGGGACTACGAGCAGTACTCC.

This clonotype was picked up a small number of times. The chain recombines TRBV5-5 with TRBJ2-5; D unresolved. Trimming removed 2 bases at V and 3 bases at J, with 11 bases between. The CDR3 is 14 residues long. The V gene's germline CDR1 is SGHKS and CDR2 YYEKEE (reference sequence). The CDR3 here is CASSLALRKETQYF. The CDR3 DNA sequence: TGTGCCAGCAGCTTAGCGCTCCGGAAAGAGACCCAGTACTTC.

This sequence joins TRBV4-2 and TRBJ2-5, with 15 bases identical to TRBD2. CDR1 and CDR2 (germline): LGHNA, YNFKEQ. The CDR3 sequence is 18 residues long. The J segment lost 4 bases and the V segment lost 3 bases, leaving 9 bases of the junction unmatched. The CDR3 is CASSQSGLAGGLGETQYF. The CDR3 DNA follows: TGTGCCAGCAGCCAGTCGGGACTAGCGGGAGGATTAGGAGAGACCCAGTACTTC.

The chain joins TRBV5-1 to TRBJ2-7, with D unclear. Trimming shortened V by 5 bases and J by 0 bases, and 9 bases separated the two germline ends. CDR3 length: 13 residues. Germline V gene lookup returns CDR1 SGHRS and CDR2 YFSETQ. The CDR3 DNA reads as TGCGCCAGCAGGAAAGGAATCTCCTACGAGCAGTACTTC. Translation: CASRKGISYEQYF.

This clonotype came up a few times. CDR3 protein: CASSFNEVSSGANVLTF. CDR3 DNA: TGTGCCAGCAGCTTCAATGAGGTCAGCTCTGGGGCCAACGTCCTGACTTTC. The V and J genes are TRBV7-2 and TRBJ2-6; D call uncertain. This CDR3 is built from 17 residues. V lost 3 bases and J lost 0, with 12 bases in between. Germline CDR1 and CDR2: SGHTA and FQGNSA.

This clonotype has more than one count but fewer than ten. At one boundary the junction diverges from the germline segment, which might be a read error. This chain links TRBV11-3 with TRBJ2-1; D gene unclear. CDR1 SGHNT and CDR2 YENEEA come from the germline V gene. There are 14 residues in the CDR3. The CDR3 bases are TGTGCCAGCAGCTTAGGAAAGCGCTACGATGAGCAGTTCTTC. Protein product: CASSLGKRYDEQFF.

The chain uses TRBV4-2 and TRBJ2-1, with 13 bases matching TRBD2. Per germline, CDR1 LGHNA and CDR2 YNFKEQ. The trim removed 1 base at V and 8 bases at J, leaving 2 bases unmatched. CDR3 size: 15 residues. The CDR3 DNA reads TGTGCCAGCAGCCAAGGGACTAGCGGGAGCTATGAGCAGTTCTTC. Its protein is CASSQGTSGSYEQFF.

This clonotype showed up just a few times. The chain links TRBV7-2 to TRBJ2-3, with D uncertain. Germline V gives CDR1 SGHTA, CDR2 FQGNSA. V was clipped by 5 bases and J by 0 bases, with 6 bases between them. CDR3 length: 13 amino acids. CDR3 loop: CASSPWSTDTQYF. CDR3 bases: TGTGCCAGCAGCCCCTGGAGCACAGATACGCAGTATTTT.

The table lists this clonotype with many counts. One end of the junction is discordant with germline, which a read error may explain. This CDR3 is CASSTGGSDNEQFF. DNA for the CDR3: TGTGCTAGCAGCACAGGGGGTAGCGACAATGAGCAGTTCTTC. V and J are TRBV7-7 and TRBJ2-1; 8 nucleotides agree with TRBD1. The CDR3 runs 14 residues. Germline assignment: CDR1 SSHAT and CDR2 FNYEAQ (reference sequence).

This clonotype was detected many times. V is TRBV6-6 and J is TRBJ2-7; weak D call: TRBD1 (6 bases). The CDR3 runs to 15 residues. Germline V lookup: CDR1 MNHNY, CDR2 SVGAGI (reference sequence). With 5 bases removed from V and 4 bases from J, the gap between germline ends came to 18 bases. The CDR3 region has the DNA TGTGCCAGCAGTCGCGCCCCGGGACAAGGTTACGAGCAGTACTTC. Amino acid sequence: CASSRAPGQGYEQYF.

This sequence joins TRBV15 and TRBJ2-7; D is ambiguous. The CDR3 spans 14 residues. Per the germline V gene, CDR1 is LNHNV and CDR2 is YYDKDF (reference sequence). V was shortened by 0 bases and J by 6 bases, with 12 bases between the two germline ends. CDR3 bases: TGTGCCACCAGCAGAGATATAGGCGGTTCCGAGCAGTACTTC. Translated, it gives CATSRDIGGSEQYF.

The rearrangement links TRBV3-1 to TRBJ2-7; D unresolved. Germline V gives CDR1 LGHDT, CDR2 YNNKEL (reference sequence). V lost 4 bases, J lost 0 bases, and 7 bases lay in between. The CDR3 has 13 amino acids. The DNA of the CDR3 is TGTGCCAGCAGCCCCCCCGGCTCCTACGAGCAGTACTTC. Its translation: CASSPPGSYEQYF.

The DNA for the CDR3 is TGCAGTGCTAGAGATGAAAGCAGGGGGTGGAATTCACCCCTCCACTTT. Its protein product is CSARDESRGWNSPLHF. V and J are TRBV20-1 and TRBJ1-6, with TRBD1 matching 7 bases. V was pared by 0 bases and J by 7 bases, with 9 bases of the junction left unmatched. The CDR3 contains 16 residues. Germline V gene lookup returns CDR1 DFQATT and CDR2 SNEGSKA (reference sequence).

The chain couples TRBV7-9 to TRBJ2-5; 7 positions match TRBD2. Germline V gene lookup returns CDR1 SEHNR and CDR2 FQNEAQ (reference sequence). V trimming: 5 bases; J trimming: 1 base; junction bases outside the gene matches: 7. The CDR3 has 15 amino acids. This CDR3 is CASSQSGARQETQYF. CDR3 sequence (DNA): TGTGCCAGCAGCCAGAGCGGGGCTCGCCAAGAGACCCAGTACTTC.

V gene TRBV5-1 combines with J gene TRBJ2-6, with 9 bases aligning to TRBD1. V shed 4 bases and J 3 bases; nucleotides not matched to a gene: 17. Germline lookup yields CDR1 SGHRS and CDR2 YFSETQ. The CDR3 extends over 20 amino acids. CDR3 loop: CASSHHISPQGAGGANVLTF. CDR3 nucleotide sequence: TGCGCCAGCAGCCATCATATCTCACCACAGGGGGCAGGTGGGGCCAACGTCCTGACTTTC.

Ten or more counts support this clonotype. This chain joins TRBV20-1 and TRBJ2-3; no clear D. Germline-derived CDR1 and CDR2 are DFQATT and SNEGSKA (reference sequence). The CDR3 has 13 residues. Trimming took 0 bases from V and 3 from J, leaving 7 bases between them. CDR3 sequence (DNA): TGCAGTGCTAGAGAAGCCACGACAGATACGCAGTATTTT. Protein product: CSAREATTDTQYF.